This TCR beta chain derives from a study of CD8 T cells in ankylosing spondylitis. As the method for making TCR beta libraries, quantitative 5'-RACE with molecular barcodes was used. A single record per CDR3 protein comes from TCRdb applying MiXCR to the 5' RACE reads. The sample lists 450,000 to 550,000 distinct CDR3 sequences; approximately 5.3% were seen once. Notes on the study in general: Seemingly characteristic of ankylosing spondylitis blood was a TCR beta motif consisting of 7 or 8 highly homologous variants.

After removal of 2 bases from V and 8 bases from J, the junction contained 11 bases not matched to a gene. The CDR3 has 14 amino acids. Germline CDR1 reads DFQATT; CDR2 reads SNEGSKA (reference sequence). This clonotype has ten or more counts. What it binds is unknown. The sequenced sample was blood, either unsorted or a sorted T cell fraction (not recorded which). The sequence was obtained from a male donor with ankylosing spondylitis. The chain couples TRBV20-1 to TRBJ1-2, with 7 bases identical to TRBD1. CDR3 nucleotides: TGCAGTGCTAGACCTGGGACAGCTAACCAAGGCTACACCTTC. It yields the protein CSARPGTANQGYTF.